These 9 T cell receptor beta chains share one sample of origin, sequenced in a study of blood T cells in healthy people across ages. The authors ran a second PCR of about 6 to 11 cycles using a sample-barcoded 5' primer and a J-beta primer mix. TCRdb redid the calling of the 5' RACE reads with MiXCR, one entry per CDR3 protein. The sample has hundreds of thousands of distinct CDR3 sequences, 35% to 40% seen once. Material for sequencing was blood. The receptor set was obtained from a young man in good health.

This clonotype was counted many times. J is TRBJ1-2 and V is TRBV25-1; D is uncertain. The germline V gene has CDR1 MGHDK and CDR2 SYGVNS. The CDR3 runs 14 residues. V was clipped by 0 bases and J by 1 base, with 6 bases between them. The CDR3 DNA reads as TGTGCCAGCAGTGAATATAATAATAACTATGGCTACACCTTC. Its translation: CASSEYNNNYGYTF.

As concerns this clonotype: One end of the junction varies from germline; a read error may be responsible. The V and J genes are TRBV20-1 and TRBJ1-6, with D perhaps matching TRBD1 (6 bases). The CDR3 extends over 14 amino acids. Germline loops: CDR1 DFQATT, CDR2 SNEGSKA (reference sequence). The CDR3 spells CSARDGGTNSPPHF. DNA for the CDR3: TGCAGTGCTAGAGATGGGGGCACCAATTCACCCCCCCACTTT.

The V gene is TRBV7-2, the J gene TRBJ2-1; D gene unclear. Germline V gene lookup returns CDR1 SGHTA and CDR2 FQGNSA. This CDR3 spans 12 amino acids. Trimming pared 6 bases from V and 5 bases from J, leaving 8 bases between. CDR3 protein: CASSPVNNEQFF. The CDR3 bases are TGTGCCAGCAGTCCCGTAAACAATGAGCAGTTCTTC.

As for this clonotype: This may be a read error, as it is one base from a much larger clone. The chain recombines TRBV20-1 with TRBJ2-7; TRBD1 might be the D (6 bases). Germline V gene sequence: CDR1 DFQATT, CDR2 SNEGSKA (reference sequence). The V end was cut by 5 bases, the J end by 1 base, with 15 bases between. The CDR3 totals 14 residues. The CDR3 DNA reads as TGCAGTGCTGGGACACTAGAAGGTTCCTACGAGCAGTACTTC. Translated: CSAGTLEGSYEQYF.

This clonotype was detected ten times or more. This sequence joins TRBV12-3 or TRBV12-4 and TRBJ2-7, with D possibly being TRBD2 (8 bases). V gave up 3 bases and J gave up 1 base, with 13 bases separating them. This CDR3 is built from 15 residues. The CDR3 is CASSFSGTASYEQYF. In nucleotides, the CDR3 is TGTGCCAGCAGTTTTAGCGGGACAGCGTCCTACGAGCAGTACTTC.

This clonotype was seen many times. The chain joins TRBV15 to TRBJ2-3, with D possibly TRBD1 on 5 matching bases. The germline gives CDR1 LNHNV, CDR2 YYDKDF (reference sequence). CDR3 size: 15 residues. V was cut by 5 bases and J by 2 bases, with 14 bases left in between. The CDR3 DNA reads TGTGCCACCAGCGCCGAGGACACACACACAGATACGCAGTATTTT. This gives the protein CATSAEDTHTDTQYF.

This clonotype has only a few counts. V is TRBV6-2 or TRBV6-3 and J is TRBJ2-6; no reliable D call. The germline gives CDR1 MNHEY, CDR2 SVGEGT. The CDR3 length is 15 residues. The V end was cut by 7 bases, the J end by 0 bases, with 10 bases between. CDR3 in DNA: TGTGCCAGCATGGAGTTCAGCTCTGGGGCCAACGTCCTGACTTTC. This sequence encodes CASMEFSSGANVLTF.

The CDR3 reads CASSFRTSGEDTQYF. The CDR3 bases are TGCGCCAGCAGCTTCCGGACTAGCGGGGAGGATACGCAGTATTTT. V is TRBV5-1 and J is TRBJ2-3; TRBD2 agrees at 12 bases. The CDR3 spans 15 residues. Germline assignment: CDR1 SGHRS and CDR2 YFSETQ. V trimming: 2 bases; J trimming: 6 bases; junction bases outside the gene matches: 4. The full variable domain, rest sourced from reference TRBV5-1 and TRBJ2-3, is KAGVTQTPRYLIKTRGQQVTLSCSPISGHRSVSWYQQTPGQGLQFLFEYFSETQRNKGNFPGRFSGRQFSNSRSEMNVSTLELGDSALYLCASSFRTSGEDTQYFGPGTRLTVL.

This CDR3 reads CASSLARTGEKTEAFF. The CDR3 DNA sequence: TGTGCCAGCAGCTTAGCTCGGACAGGGGAGAAAACTGAAGCTTTCTTT. The J gene is TRBJ1-1, the V gene TRBV7-9, with 9 bases that match TRBD1. The CDR3 runs to 16 residues. Germline loops: CDR1 SEHNR, CDR2 FQNEAQ (reference sequence). With V trimmed by 0 bases and J by 5 bases, 7 bases remained unmatched. The whole variable domain, filled in from reference TRBV7-9 and TRBJ1-1, reads DTGVSQNPRHKITKRGQNVTFRCDPISEHNRLYWYRQTLGQGPEFLTYFQNEAQLEKSRLLSDRFSAERPKGSFSTLEIQRTEQGDSAMYLCASSLARTGEKTEAFFGQGTRLTVV.